The sequence of this T cell receptor (beta chain) was determined in a study of T-cell reconstitution after alpha-beta-depleted transplantation in children (dated by TCRdb to 2016 to 2018). About the investigation overall: T-cell immune reconstitution after TCRalphabeta/CD19-depleted allogeneic hematopoietic cell transplantation in children was quantitatively tracked in the study by means of TCR repertoire profiling.

As for this clonotype: Its binding antigen is unknown. No qualities accompany the bases; no much larger clone lies one base away.

The library relied on PCR. The instrument was an Illumina HiSeq 2500. Molecular barcoding was employed in the preparation of TCR libraries, with unique molecular identifiers being used to normalize TCRbeta repertoire quantification. In-frame beta chains were kept once TCRdb had trimmed the public reads at Q25 with fastp and called clones with MiXCR. All rows with the same CDR3 protein become a single entry with the most common DNA and genes. Here the sample has 300,000 to 400,000 distinct CDR3 sequences; about 14% occur a single time. The ten largest clones represent 3.5% to 4.5% of the sample. Including the terminal cysteine and valine, the CDR3 comprises 16 residues. Only the CDR3 region is kept as DNA, spanning 48 bases read in frame from base 1. From a lookup of the germline V gene, CDR1 and CDR2 are SGHAT and FQNNGV. Relative to germline, V is 4 bases shorter and J is 0 bases shorter, with 16 bases between their ends.

The chain is encoded by TRBV11-2 joined to TRBJ2-7, with TRBD2 as a weak D call on 5 bases. The source material was PBMCs, sampled from the stem cell graft. The sequence was collected from a human donor who donated a stem cell graft to a child with Fanconi anemia. The CDR3 reads as follows: CASSSIRGLFSYEQYV. The DNA reads as follows: TGTGCCAGCAGCTCGATTAGAGGGCTCTTCTCCTACGAGCAGTACGTC.